Sequencing of this T cell receptor beta chain was carried out in a study of T cell repertoires in cytomegalovirus infection. Study information: Public TCR beta signatures indicated both CMV infection and matching HLA type.

This clonotype was recorded once. Antigen: not known. TCRdb re-derived calls from the reads in MiXCR, one entry per CDR3 protein. The profile shows around 750,000 distinct CDR3 sequences, about 30% of them singletons. The CDR3 has 14 residues. The germline CDR1 and CDR2 sequences are SQVTM and ANQGSEA. Trimming pared 1 base from V and 13 bases from J, leaving 22 bases between. The receptor was derived from a human donor in good health (CMV status not recorded). Some clones in this sample may be carry-over from other donors' samples. Specimen: cultured CD8+ T cells from PBMCs, collected from culture after CMV antigen stimulation. The chain has TRBV29-1 and TRBJ1-2, with D hard to call. CDR3: CSVEGSILTMEGTF. CDR3 bases: TGCAGCGTTGAAGGGTCAATACTAACTATGGAAGGCACCTTC.